This entry concerns a single T cell receptor beta chain. The same CDR3 arises from other DNA sequences in this sample as well. These data come from a study of blood T cell repertoires in COVID-19. Study-wide context: Samples of COVID-19 (acute and convalescent) were obtained from the United States, Italy and Spain. T cells, B-cell-depleted T cells, or PBMCs provided the cDNA or gDNA that served as material.

TCRdb keeps only in-frame clones here, not all; method: immunoSEQ multiplex PCR. The sample has roughly 200,000 clones, 85% to 90% seen once. This sequence originates from a man aged 18 to 29 with active or convalescent COVID-19. The sample comprised peripheral blood.

The chain's CDR3 is CASSDIGTPGNTIYF. CDR3 bases: TGTGCCAGCAGCGACATCGGGACTCCCGGAAACACCATATATTTT. The V gene is TRBV13, the J gene TRBJ1-3; TRBD1 might be the D (5 bases). The CDR3 loop spans 15 amino acids. Trimming pared 5 bases from V and 4 bases from J, leaving 15 bases between. Looked up from germline, CDR1 is PRHDT and CDR2 is FYEKMQ (reference sequence).